This T cell receptor (beta chain) originates from a study of immune heterogeneity within non-small cell lung tumors. General study findings and limits: Comparison across individual patients showed largely distinct high-frequency T-cell receptor beta clonotypes. Within a patient, dominant CDR3 beta clonotypes were shared across sites, though different locations had unique frequent clones.

This clonotype was seen a few times. Antigen unknown. Multiplex PCR amplified TCR beta CDR3 with 32 V and 13 J primers. TCRdb called the multiplex PCR reads again in MiXCR, with one record for every CDR3 protein. The repertoire consists of over 30,000 distinct CDR3 sequences, with around 28% occurring once and the leading ten covering approximately 4%. Template input was genomic DNA from bulk tumor (around 630 ng per sample). Several biopsies per primary tumor, spaced far apart, were taken during surgery. The cohort was untreated, with newly diagnosed non-small cell lung cancer undergoing curative surgery. Donors were newly diagnosed non-small cell lung cancer patients having surgery with curative intent. The CDR3 consists of 15 residues. From germline, CDR1 is LGHDT and CDR2 YNNKEL (reference sequence). V lost 4 bases and J 0 bases, leaving 11 bases between the germline ends.

The rearrangement uses TRBV3-1 and TRBJ2-3; D is uncertain. The clonotype comes from a man between 40 and 49 years old with non-small cell lung cancer. The specimen sequenced was lung tumor tissue. CDR3 protein: CASSPGQLSTDTQYF. CDR3 DNA: TGTGCCAGCAGCCCCGGGCAGCTTAGCACAGATACGCAGTATTTT.